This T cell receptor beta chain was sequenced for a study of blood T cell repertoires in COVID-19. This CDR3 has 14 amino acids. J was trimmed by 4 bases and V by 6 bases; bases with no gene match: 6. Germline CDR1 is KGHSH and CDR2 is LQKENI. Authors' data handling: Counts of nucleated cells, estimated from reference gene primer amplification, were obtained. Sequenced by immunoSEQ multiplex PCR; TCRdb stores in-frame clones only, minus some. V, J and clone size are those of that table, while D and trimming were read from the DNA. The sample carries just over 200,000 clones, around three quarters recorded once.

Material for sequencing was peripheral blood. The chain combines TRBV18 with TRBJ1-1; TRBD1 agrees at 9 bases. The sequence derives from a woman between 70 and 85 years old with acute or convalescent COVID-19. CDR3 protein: CASSQGQGGTEAFF. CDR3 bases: TGTGCCAGCTCGCAGGGACAGGGTGGCACTGAAGCTTTCTTT.